The 27 T cell receptor beta chains below all came from one sample that was sequenced in a study of OX40 agonist ivuxolimab in advanced cancers. Data came from immunoSEQ multiplex PCR; TCRdb stores just in-frame clones and leaves some out. The sample comprises over 80,000 clones, 70% to 90% of which are singletons, and 0.75% to 0.85% rests with the top ten. The material sequenced was CD4+ or CD8+ T cells sorted from blood, taken in a trial of the OX40 agonist ivuxolimab. The receptors originated from an adult with an advanced solid tumor such as melanoma, head and neck, liver or kidney cancer.

This rearrangement joins TRBV19 to TRBJ1-5, with TRBD1 identical over 8 bases. The germline V gene has CDR1 LNHDA and CDR2 SQIVND (reference sequence). V lost 6 bases to trimming and J lost 3 bases; unmatched junction nucleotides: 16. This CDR3 region has 18 residues. CDR3 residues: CASSPTPDRVGNNQPQHF. The CDR3 DNA sequence: TGTGCCAGTAGCCCCACTCCGGACAGGGTCGGTAACAATCAGCCCCAGCATTTT.

The chain has TRBV7-2 and TRBJ1-2, with unresolved D. The CDR3 runs 13 residues. V gave up 6 bases and J gave up 2 bases, with 10 bases separating them. In germline, CDR1 is SGHTA, CDR2 FQGNSA. CDR3 DNA sequence: TGTGCCAGCAGGATTACCACGAACTATGGCTACACCTTC. Its translation: CASRITTNYGYTF.

J is TRBJ1-3 and V is TRBV7-8, with D possibly matching TRBD1 (6 bases). CDR3 length: 16 residues. From germline, CDR1 is SGHVS and CDR2 FQNEAQ. Deletions cut 0 bases from V and 2 bases from J, with 11 bases between. The CDR3 DNA reads as TGTGCCAGCAGCTTAGCGCACAGGGAGGCTGGAAACACCATATATTTT. This encodes CASSLAHREAGNTIYF.

V gene TRBV25-1 combines with J gene TRBJ1-4; D gene ambiguous. Trimming cost V 5 bases and J 3 bases, with 19 bases left between them. The CDR3 loop spans 17 amino acids. CDR1 MGHDK and CDR2 SYGVNS come from the germline V gene. In DNA form, the CDR3 reads TGTGCCAGCAGTCCACCGTGGTCAGTAACTGCTAATGAAAAACTGTTTTTT. This sequence encodes CASSPPWSVTANEKLFF.

V is TRBV5-6 and J is TRBJ1-2; D is unclear. The CDR3 runs to 15 residues. V was clipped by 2 bases and J by 1 base, with 12 bases between them. Germline V gives CDR1 SGHDT, CDR2 YYEEEE. As DNA, the CDR3 is TGTGCCAGCAGCTTCATAACCCGAGATAACTATGGCTACACCTTC. Encoded protein: CASSFITRDNYGYTF.

V is TRBV5-8 and J is TRBJ1-2; D not certain. V was pared by 1 base and J by 8 bases, with 12 bases between. The length of the CDR3 is 13 residues. Per germline, CDR1 SGHTS and CDR2 YDEGEE. CDR3 region: CASSLQSLRGYTF. Here the CDR3 DNA reads TGTGCCAGCAGCTTGCAGAGTTTAAGGGGCTACACCTTC.

V gene TRBV7-2 combines with J gene TRBJ1-5, with 9 bases fitting TRBD1. This CDR3 comprises 14 residues. CDR1 and CDR2 (germline): SGHTA, FQGNSA. Trimming cost V 5 bases and J 5 bases; bases outside gene matches: 4. For the CDR3, the DNA is TGTGCCAGCAGCCCAGGGACAGGGCATCAGCCCCAGCATTTT. It yields the protein CASSPGTGHQPQHF.

The genes are TRBV7-2 and TRBJ1-2; tentative D call: TRBD1 (6 bases). The CDR3 totals 15 residues. In germline, CDR1 is SGHTA, CDR2 FQGNSA. V shed 4 bases and J shed 2 bases, with 14 bases lying between them. CDR3 sequence: CASSSLLTGNYGYTF. CDR3 DNA: TGTGCCAGCAGCTCCCTTTTAACAGGGAACTATGGCTACACCTTC.

The V gene is TRBV11-2, the J gene TRBJ2-1; 16 positions match TRBD2. Germline trimming cut 3 bases from V and 6 bases from J; bases unmatched to any gene: 5. The CDR3 extends over 17 amino acids. Germline-derived CDR1 and CDR2 are SGHAT and FQNNGV. CDR3 amino acids: CASSFGTSGGAFNEQFF. In nucleotides, the CDR3 is TGTGCCAGCAGCTTCGGGACTAGCGGGGGGGCCTTCAATGAGCAGTTCTTC.

In its sample, this clone was seen a few times. The chain couples TRBV5-1 to TRBJ1-1; D remains unclear. The CDR3 sequence is 16 residues long. CDR1 and CDR2 (germline): SGHRS, YFSETQ. V shed 4 bases and J shed 3 bases, with 19 bases lying between them. This CDR3 reads CASSPEGRVGDTEAFF. DNA of the CDR3: TGCGCCAGCAGCCCGGAGGGTAGGGTCGGGGACACTGAAGCTTTCTTT.

The chain joins TRBV5-1 to TRBJ2-5; D perhaps matches TRBD2 (7 bases). There are 14 residues in the CDR3. The V end lost 7 bases, the J end lost 4 bases, and 17 bases lay between the germline ends. Germline V gene data show CDR1 as SGHRS and CDR2 as YFSETQ. CDR3 DNA sequence: TGCGCCAGCCGTACGGGGGCGGGGGCAGAGACCCAGTACTTC. Protein: CASRTGAGAETQYF.

As DNA, the CDR3 is TGTGCCAGCACCGGACCCATGCAAAACACCATATATTTT. Translation gives CASTGPMQNTIYF. The rearrangement links TRBV6-6 to TRBJ1-3; D unresolved. The germline CDR1 and CDR2 sequences are MNHNY and SVGAGI (reference sequence). Trimming removed 7 bases at V and 6 bases at J, with 13 bases between. CDR3 length: 13 residues.

The J gene is TRBJ1-1, the V gene TRBV19; the match to TRBD1 covers 7 bases. After removal of 4 bases from V and 6 bases from J, the junction contained 11 bases not matched to a gene. CDR3 length: 15 amino acids. Germline-derived CDR1 and CDR2 are LNHDA and SQIVND (reference sequence). DNA of the CDR3: TGTGCCAGTAGTACCATTGACAGGGATGTCCCTGAAGCTTTCTTT. Protein: CASSTIDRDVPEAFF.

The genes are TRBV5-6 and TRBJ2-5, with TRBD1 matching 9 bases. Germline V gene sequence: CDR1 SGHDT, CDR2 YYEEEE. The V and J ends lost 0 bases and 4 bases, in that order; junction bases with no gene match: 7. The CDR3 totals 16 residues. CDR3 in amino acids: CASSLGYRGLSETQYF. Written as DNA, the CDR3 is TGTGCCAGCAGCTTGGGGTACAGGGGGCTTTCAGAGACCCAGTACTTC.

V is TRBV5-6 and J is TRBJ1-5; TRBD1 aligns across 10 bases. V gave up 0 bases and J gave up 7 bases; unmatched junction bases: 10. Germline V gene lookup returns CDR1 SGHDT and CDR2 YYEEEE. The CDR3 sequence is 17 residues long. CDR3 coding DNA: TGTGCCAGCAGCTTGGGGATGGGACAGGGGATTTACCAGCCCCAGCATTTT. Its protein is CASSLGMGQGIYQPQHF. Looking up the rest from reference TRBV5-6 and TRBJ1-5 gives the full variable domain: DAGVTQSPTHLIKTRGQQVTLRCSPKSGHDTVSWYQQALGQGPQFIFQYYEEEERQRGNFPDRFSGHQFPNYSSELNVNALLLGDSALYLCASSLGMGQGIYQPQHFGDGTRLSIL.

The chain uses TRBV5-1 and TRBJ2-1; TRBD2 matches at 10 bases. Germline CDR1 reads SGHRS; CDR2 reads YFSETQ. This CDR3 contains 16 residues. The ends lost 4 bases at V and 4 bases at J; junction bases unmatched: 8. The CDR3 nucleotides are TGCGCCAGCAGCCTTTCAAGGACTAGCGGATACAATGAGCAGTTCTTC. Translated: CASSLSRTSGYNEQFF.

The chain carries TRBV9 and TRBJ2-1, with D perhaps being TRBD1 or TRBD2 (5 bases each). CDR1 is SGDLS and CDR2 is YYNGEE in the germline V gene. With 4 bases removed from V and 4 bases from J, the gap between germline ends came to 12 bases. This CDR3 has 14 amino acids. The CDR3 protein is CASSPGTVYNEQFF. DNA of the CDR3: TGTGCCAGCAGCCCCGGGACGGTATACAATGAGCAGTTCTTC.

The rearrangement uses TRBV6-1 and TRBJ2-2, with D uncertain. Between the trimmed V and J ends, which lost 9 bases and 1 base, there was a span of 6 bases. The germline gives CDR1 MNHNS, CDR2 SASEGT. This CDR3 region has 12 residues. The CDR3 sequence is CASLGNTGELFF. The CDR3 DNA reads TGTGCCAGTCTCGGGAACACCGGGGAGCTGTTTTTT.

The chain couples TRBV7-3 to TRBJ2-3; 10 nucleotides align to TRBD2. The junction had 11 bases not matched to a gene; V was cut back by 0 bases and J by 5 bases. Germline V gene lookup returns CDR1 SGHTA and CDR2 FQGTGA. The CDR3 sequence is 18 residues long. This chain's CDR3 is CASSLTLSSGGIQDTQYF. The CDR3 DNA reads as TGTGCCAGCAGCTTAACCCTCTCTAGCGGGGGTATTCAAGATACGCAGTATTTT.

The gene calls are TRBV7-9 and TRBJ2-3, with D unresolved. With 0 bases removed from V and 12 bases from J, the gap between germline ends came to 10 bases. Germline assignment: CDR1 SEHNR and CDR2 FQNEAQ (reference sequence). CDR3 size: 12 residues. The CDR3 bases are TGTGCCAGCAGCTTAGCTTCTGGATACCAGTATTTT. It yields the protein CASSLASGYQYF.

The chain uses TRBV5-4 and TRBJ1-1; D might be TRBD1 (6 bases). Per germline, CDR1 SGHNT and CDR2 YYREEE (reference sequence). The V end was cut by 1 base, the J end by 6 bases, with 10 bases between. The CDR3 is 13 residues long. This CDR3 reads CASSLRGAAEAFF. As DNA, the CDR3 is TGTGCCAGCAGCTTGCGGGGGGCAGCTGAAGCTTTCTTT.

The chain recombines TRBV7-9 with TRBJ2-6; D is unresolved. From germline, CDR1 is SEHNR and CDR2 FQNEAQ (reference sequence). The CDR3 consists of 18 residues. V was cut by 3 bases and J by 4 bases, with 19 bases left in between. The CDR3 DNA follows: TGTGCCAGCAGCTTTCAGATGGGCAGGCAGTCGGGGGCCAACGTCCTGACTTTC. Its translation is CASSFQMGRQSGANVLTF.

This clone was seen only once. This chain joins TRBV4-1 and TRBJ1-6; D uncertain. Germline values: CDR1 MGHRA, CDR2 YSYEKL. The CDR3 has 17 amino acids. V was pared by 1 base and J by 0 bases, with 10 bases between. CDR3: CASSQGRASSYNSPLHF. The DNA of the CDR3 is TGCGCCAGCAGCCAAGGAAGGGCAAGCTCCTATAATTCACCCCTCCACTTT.

The rearrangement joins TRBV5-4 to TRBJ2-7; TRBD1 matches at 9 bases. Germline CDR1 SGHNT, CDR2 YYREEE (reference sequence). This CDR3 comprises 15 residues. Trimming cost V 4 bases and J 4 bases; bases outside gene matches: 9. CDR3 DNA: TGTGCCAGCAGCCCTGGGGGGGACAGGGTTTACGAGCAGTACTTC. Protein sequence: CASSPGGDRVYEQYF.

V usage is TRBV5-1 and J usage is TRBJ2-7; the D gene could be TRBD1 or TRBD2 (5 bases each). V was clipped by 7 bases and J by 2 bases, with 19 bases between them. CDR1 is SGHRS and CDR2 is YFSETQ in the germline V gene. The CDR3 is 15 residues long. This chain's CDR3 is CASRYGDLSAYEQYF. In DNA, the CDR3 is TGCGCCAGCCGATACGGGGACCTAAGCGCCTACGAGCAGTACTTC.

This chain connects TRBV6-5 to TRBJ1-3; no definite D call. Germline-derived CDR1 and CDR2 are MNHEY and SVGAGI. The CDR3 is 16 amino acids. Trimming stripped 4 bases from V and 0 bases from J, with 13 bases between. CDR3 DNA sequence: TGTGCCAGCAGTTCTCACCCGCAGTCCTCTGGAAACACCATATATTTT. Translation gives CASSSHPQSSGNTIYF.

The table lists this clone with a few counts. The V gene is TRBV29-1, the J gene TRBJ2-1, with TRBD1 as a possible D gene (6 bases). Between the trimmed V and J ends, which lost 5 bases and 7 bases, there was a span of 15 bases. This CDR3 region has 13 residues. The germline V gene encodes CDR1 SQVTM and CDR2 ANQGSEA. The CDR3 DNA sequence: TGCAGCGTTAGTGGACAGTTATATAATGAGCAGTTCTTC. Residues: CSVSGQLYNEQFF.